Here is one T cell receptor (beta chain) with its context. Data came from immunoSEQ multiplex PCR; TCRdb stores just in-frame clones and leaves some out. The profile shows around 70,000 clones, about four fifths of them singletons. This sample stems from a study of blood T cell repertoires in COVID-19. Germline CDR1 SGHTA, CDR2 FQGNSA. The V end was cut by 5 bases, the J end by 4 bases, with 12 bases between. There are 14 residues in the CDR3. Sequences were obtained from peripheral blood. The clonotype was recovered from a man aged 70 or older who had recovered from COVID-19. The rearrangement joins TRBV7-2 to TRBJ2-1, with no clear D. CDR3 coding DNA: TGTGCCAGCAGCCCCTGGCCTCCTTACAATGAGCAGTTCTTC. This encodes CASSPWPPYNEQFF.